This T cell receptor (beta chain) was found in a study of T cell repertoires in cytomegalovirus infection. From germline, CDR1 is SNHLY and CDR2 FYNNEI. The V segment lost 7 bases and the J segment 2 bases; nucleotides outside the gene matches: 3. The CDR3 has 13 amino acids. TCRdb re-called the reads through MiXCR, storing one row per CDR3 protein. The profile shows just over 300,000 distinct CDR3 sequences, 17% of them singletons. Source material: PBMCs. V gene TRBV2 combines with J gene TRBJ2-7, with 9 bases that match TRBD1. The clonotype comes from a human donor in good health (CMV status not recorded). Some clones in this sample may be carry-over from other donors' samples. For the CDR3, the DNA is TGTGCCAGCAAACGGGACAGGGCCTACGAGCAGTACTTC. Translated: CASKRDRAYEQYF.